The sequence of this TCR beta chain was determined in a study of regulatory T cells in long-lasting Graves disease. The CDR3 runs 15 residues. Germline values: CDR1 SGHNT, CDR2 YENEEA. V lost 5 bases to trimming and J lost 3 bases, with 13 bases between them. Time point denoted: newly diagnosed GD, antithyroid drugs for less than 3 months. Extracted RNA from PBMCs served as the source of the TCR library. Investigators prepared the TCR beta libraries by applying iRepertoire HTBI primers and Arm-PCR of CDR3 regions. Via MiXCR, TCRdb re-called the multiplex PCR reads, giving one row per CDR3 protein. The sample yields hundreds of thousands of distinct CDR3 sequences, roughly 15% seen once. The sample also formed part of further work on T cells in Graves' hyperthyroidism and ophthalmopathy.

The chain employs TRBV11-3 and TRBJ2-2; no definite D call. This receptor was taken from a woman aged 40-65 years with Graves disease. The material was peripheral blood mononuclear cells (PBMCs), obtained at new diagnosis, from a patient treated with antithyroid drugs. CDR3 amino acids: CASSPPLSDTGELFF. The CDR3 bases are TGTGCCAGCAGCCCCCCCCTTAGTGACACCGGGGAGCTGTTTTTT. Based on the CDR3 plus reference TRBV11-3 and TRBJ2-2, the full variable domain is EAGVVQSPRYKIIEKKQPVAFWCNPISGHNTLYWYLQNLGQGPELLIRYENEEAVDDSQLPKDRFSAERLKGVDSTLKIQPAELGDSAVYLCASSPPLSDTGELFFGEGSRLTVL.